The 21 T cell receptor beta chains listed next were all sequenced from one sample in a study of blood T cell repertoires in COVID-19. TCRdb keeps only in-frame clones here, not all; method: immunoSEQ multiplex PCR. Of about 120,000 clones detected, roughly 83% appear once; the ten largest clones hold under 5%. The material sequenced was peripheral blood. The origin of the receptors is a woman older than 75 with acute or convalescent COVID-19.

A few counts support this clone. The genes are TRBV3-1 (or the pseudogene TRBV3-2) and TRBJ2-7; maybe TRBD1 (6 bases). The CDR3 length is 13 residues. Trimming removed 4 bases at V and 1 base at J, with 8 bases between. The germline V gene encodes CDR1 LGHDT and CDR2 YNNKEL (reference sequence). The chain's CDR3 is CASSRTESYEQYF. CDR3 DNA sequence: TGTGCCAGCAGCCGGACAGAATCCTACGAGCAGTACTTC.

On this clone: Sequence at one end of the junction differs from germline and may be a read error. The CDR3 nucleotides read TGTGCCAGCTGTTTGGGGACAGGGTTTCAGCCCCAGCATTTT. Protein: CASCLGTGFQPQHF. V usage is TRBV28 and J usage is TRBJ1-5, with 9 bases fitting TRBD1. The germline V gene has CDR1 MDHEN and CDR2 SYDVKM. The CDR3 consists of 14 residues.

V gene TRBV9 combines with J gene TRBJ1-3; D not certain. The germline gives CDR1 SGDLS, CDR2 YYNGEE. V lost 4 bases and J lost 4, with 6 bases in between. CDR3 length equals 12 residues. The CDR3 DNA is TGTGCCAGCAGCTCGACAGGAAACACCATATATTTT. Protein product: CASSSTGNTIYF.

The chain couples TRBV6-1 to TRBJ2-5; 7 bases agree with TRBD1. The junction had 2 bases not matched to a gene; V was cut back by 0 bases and J by 4 bases. CDR1 and CDR2 (germline): MNHNS, SASEGT. The CDR3 consists of 14 residues. The CDR3 nucleotides are TGTGCCAGCAGTGAAGCAACAGGGGCAGAGACCCAGTACTTC. Translated: CASSEATGAETQYF.

The chain couples TRBV7-2 to TRBJ1-3; weak D call: TRBD1 (5 bases). V was pared by 4 bases and J by 5 bases, with 12 bases between. Germline values: CDR1 SGHTA, CDR2 FQGNSA. The CDR3 is made up of 14 amino acids. The CDR3 DNA is TGTGCCAGCAGCTGGGGGGGAGGGCGAAACACCATATATTTT. Translating gives CASSWGGGRNTIYF.

This sequence joins TRBV13 and TRBJ1-1; TRBD1 might be the D (5 bases). The V gene's germline CDR1 is PRHDT and CDR2 FYEKMQ (reference sequence). Trimming took off 2 bases at V and 0 bases at J, with 13 bases between the two ends. The CDR3 totals 16 residues. DNA of the CDR3: TGTGCCAGCAGCTTATACCCGGGGGTAATGAACACTGAAGCTTTCTTT. Translated, it gives CASSLYPGVMNTEAFF.

The V gene is TRBV7-2, the J gene TRBJ2-5, with 11 bases that match TRBD2. Germline CDR1 is SGHTA and CDR2 is FQGNSA. Germline trimming cut 5 bases from V and 5 bases from J; bases unmatched to any gene: 7. This CDR3 has 15 residues. CDR3 bases: TGTGCCAGCAGCCTCAGACTAGCGGGGATGGAGACCCAGTACTTC. Translated: CASSLRLAGMETQYF.

This clone showed up just a few times. This chain connects TRBV7-9 to TRBJ1-4; D ambiguous. The CDR3 has 12 amino acids. The V gene lost 3 bases and the J gene lost 5 bases, with 4 bases spanning the gap. Looked up from germline, CDR1 is SEHNR and CDR2 is FQNEAQ (reference sequence). The CDR3: CASSFTNEKLFF. CDR3 bases: TGTGCCAGCAGCTTTACAAATGAAAAACTGTTTTTT. Full variable domain (missing parts from reference TRBV7-9 and TRBJ1-4): DTGVSQNPRHKITKRGQNVTFRCDPISEHNRLYWYRQTLGQGPEFLTYFQNEAQLEKSRLLSDRFSAERPKGSFSTLEIQRTEQGDSAMYLCASSFTNEKLFFGSGTQLSVL.

The chain combines TRBV6-1 with TRBJ2-1; 8 nucleotides match TRBD2. Trimming cost V 7 bases and J 7 bases; bases outside gene matches: 12. CDR1 and CDR2 (germline): MNHNS, SASEGT. The CDR3 consists of 15 residues. The CDR3 coding sequence is TGTGCCAGCATCACCCATAGCGGGATTATGAATGAGCAGTTCTTC. Translation: CASITHSGIMNEQFF.

This clone has just a few counts. The chain couples TRBV19 to TRBJ2-7; perhaps TRBD1 as D (5 bases). The germline gives CDR1 LNHDA, CDR2 SQIVND (reference sequence). Trimming pared 4 bases from V and 0 bases from J, leaving 10 bases between. The CDR3 spans 14 residues. CDR3 loop: CASSTSTVSYEQYF. The CDR3 bases are TGTGCCAGTAGTACCTCGACAGTCTCCTACGAGCAGTACTTC.

The chain has TRBV24-1 and TRBJ2-1; TRBD2 matches at 15 bases. The germline gives CDR1 KGHDR, CDR2 SFDVKD. This CDR3 comprises 16 residues. The trim removed 3 bases at V and 9 bases at J, leaving 5 bases unmatched. The chain's CDR3 is CATSDRTSGGAGEQFF. In DNA form, the CDR3 reads TGTGCCACCAGTGATAGGACTAGCGGGGGGGCGGGTGAGCAGTTCTTC.

The J gene is TRBJ2-7, the V gene TRBV11-2; D is undetermined. V dropped 5 bases and J dropped 0 bases, with 11 bases sitting between them. Germline V lookup: CDR1 SGHAT, CDR2 FQNNGV. The CDR3 has 14 residues. The DNA of the CDR3 is TGTGCCAGCAGCCTGGCGGCGGTCTCCTACGAGCAGTACTTC. Amino acids: CASSLAAVSYEQYF.

The gene calls are TRBV12-3 or TRBV12-4 and TRBJ1-1; D gene ambiguous. CDR3 length: 13 residues. V lost 2 bases and J lost 7, with 11 bases in between. CDR3 amino acids: CASSLNRQLEAFF. CDR3 nucleotide sequence: TGTGCCAGCAGTTTAAACAGACAACTTGAAGCTTTCTTT.

J is TRBJ1-3 and V is TRBV28, with 9 bases identical to TRBD1. Germline assignment: CDR1 MDHEN and CDR2 SYDVKM. J gave up 5 bases and V 6 bases, and 8 bases lay outside the gene matches. The CDR3 totals 15 residues. In DNA form, the CDR3 reads TGTGCCAGCAGGCCACAACAGGGGGCAAGAAACACCATATATTTT. Protein product: CASRPQQGARNTIYF.

A note on this clone: An end of the junction differs from the germline gene, which may be a read error. The V call is TRBV7-2, the J call TRBJ1-6, with D unclear. In germline, CDR1 is SGHTA, CDR2 FQGNSA. The length of the CDR3 is 15 residues. This CDR3 reads CASRLERTDNSPLHF. As DNA, the CDR3 is TGTGCCAGCAGATTAGAAAGGACTGACAATTCACCCCTCCACTTT. Filled out from reference TRBV7-2 and TRBJ1-6, the complete variable domain reads GAGVSQSPSNKVTEKGKDVELRCDPISGHTALYWYRQSLGQGLEFLIYFQGNSAPDKSGLPSDRFSAERTGGSVSTLTIQRTQQEDSAVYLCASRLERTDNSPLHFGNGTRLTVT.

This clone was detected only once. The chain recombines TRBV5-4 with TRBJ2-1; 14 bases fit TRBD2. The trim removed 1 base at V and 9 bases at J, leaving 6 bases unmatched. CDR1 and CDR2 (germline): SGHNT, YYREEE (reference sequence). This CDR3 is built from 16 residues. CDR3: CASSLKTSGGAGEQFF. CDR3 bases: TGTGCCAGCAGCTTGAAGACTAGCGGGGGGGCAGGTGAGCAGTTCTTC.

The V call is TRBV3-1 (or the pseudogene TRBV3-2), the J call TRBJ2-5, with 8 bases fitting TRBD2. Germline CDR1 reads LGHDT; CDR2 reads YNNKEL (reference sequence). The CDR3 spans 15 residues. The junction had 9 bases not matched to a gene; V was cut back by 4 bases and J by 5 bases. CDR3 residues: CASSPTGGAWETQYF. The CDR3 region has the DNA TGTGCCAGCAGCCCGACCGGGGGGGCCTGGGAGACCCAGTACTTC.

This clone was seen more than once but under ten times. The chain joins TRBV6-5 to TRBJ2-7; TRBD1 is a possible D gene (6 bases). V was cut by 6 bases and J by 7 bases, with 16 bases left in between. The CDR3 loop spans 13 amino acids. The germline CDR1 and CDR2 sequences are MNHEY and SVGAGI. For the CDR3, the DNA is TGTGCCAGCAGCCGAACAGGGCGCGGGGAGCAGTACTTC. This sequence encodes CASSRTGRGEQYF.

This clone was picked up one time. The gene calls are TRBV7-8 and TRBJ1-1, with 10 nucleotides matching TRBD1. V was clipped by 3 bases and J by 9 bases; unmatched bases: 4. The CDR3 extends over 13 amino acids. Germline V gene lookup returns CDR1 SGHVS and CDR2 FQNEAQ. CDR3 sequence reads: CASSLRQGAKAFF. The DNA for the CDR3 is TGTGCCAGCAGCTTGAGACAGGGGGCCAAAGCTTTCTTT.

The rearrangement links TRBV30 to TRBJ1-1; the D gene is possibly TRBD1 (6 bases). Germline CDR1 GTSNPN, CDR2 SVGIG (reference sequence). This CDR3 has 12 residues. V was shortened by 6 bases and J by 6 bases, with 14 bases between the two germline ends. The CDR3 nucleotides are TGTGCCTGCACTGGGGGGGCGGCTGAAGCTTTCTTT. Its protein product is CACTGGAAEAFF.

The V and J genes are TRBV7-2 and TRBJ1-1, with 7 bases that match TRBD1. The junction had 3 bases not matched to a gene; V was cut back by 5 bases and J by 0 bases. From germline, CDR1 is SGHTA and CDR2 FQGNSA. CDR3 length equals 14 residues. The CDR3 sequence is CASSAGTVNTEAFF. DNA of the CDR3: TGTGCCAGCAGCGCCGGGACAGTGAACACTGAAGCTTTCTTT.